The rows below give T cell receptor beta chains drawn from one sample of a study of identical twins. MiXCR, run by TCRdb on the 5' RACE reads, gives a single entry per CDR3 protein. The sample shows some 330,000 distinct CDR3 sequences, around 9.7% of them seen only once. Sequencing used naive T cells sorted from blood. These receptors came from a woman in her fifties or sixties in good health. Both conserved end residues are part of each CDR3. The D gene is left open where the match is weak. The size field is filled for only some rows; it gives once, few, many or a size class.

>NA|TRBV27|TRBJ2-1|few
TGTGCCAGCAGTTCCCGGGCCCACCGGGATGAGCAGTTCTTC
CASSSRAHRDEQFF
>TRBD1|TRBV5-6|TRBJ2-5|NA
TGTGCCAGCAGCTCTGGGACAGGCCCGGTTTCGGAGACCCAGTACTTC
CASSSGTGPVSETQYF
>NA|TRBV2|TRBJ2-7|NA
TGTGCCAGCAGTGAAAGCGCGGCCCTCTCCTACGAGCAGTACTTC
CASSESAALSYEQYF
>NA|TRBV4-1|TRBJ2-7|few
TGCGCCAGCAGCCCTACGCGGCTACTTGGGGGCTACGAGCAGTACTTC
CASSPTRLLGGYEQYF
>NA|TRBV6-4|TRBJ2-3|NA
TGTGCCAGCAGAGAAGGTCAGGGCACAGATACGCAGTATTTT
CASREGQGTDTQYF
>NA|TRBV27|TRBJ2-7|NA
TGTGCCAGCAGTTTTCAGGGGGACTTCTACGAGCAGTACTTC
CASSFQGDFYEQYF
>TRBD1|TRBV5-1|TRBJ2-5|few
TGCGCCAGCACCGTGAGGACAGGGACGTTAGGGGCCCAGTACTTC
CASTVRTGTLGAQYF
>NA|TRBV10-3|TRBJ1-1|NA
TGTGCCATCAGCGGGGAGGGGGGGTACACTGAAGCTTTCTTT
CAISGEGGYTEAFF
>NA|TRBV27|TRBJ2-3|NA
TGTGCCAGCAGTTCCGACCCCACAGATACGCAGTATTTT
CASSSDPTDTQYF
>NA|TRBV3-1|TRBJ2-4|once
TGTGCCAGCAGCCAAGATTGGATAGCCAAAAACATTCAGTACTTC
CASSQDWIAKNIQYF
>TRBD2|TRBV29-1|TRBJ2-3|NA
TGCAGCGTCGTCGGGCGCCTAGCGGGATTTATAGATACGCAGTATTTT
CSVVGRLAGFIDTQYF
>NA|TRBV10-3|TRBJ2-1|few
TGTGCCATCAGAGGAGACACGAGCTCCTACAATGAGCAGTTCTTC
CAIRGDTSSYNEQFF
>NA|TRBV20-1|TRBJ1-5|many
TGCAGTGCTAGAGAGGTTAATCAGCCCCAGCATTTT
CSAREVNQPQHF
>NA|TRBV4-1|TRBJ2-1|few
TGCGCCAGCAGCCAAGATTGGGGGCTCACCTACAATGAGCAGTTCTTC
CASSQDWGLTYNEQFF
>NA|TRBV3-1|TRBJ2-2|few
TGTGCCAGCAGCCAAGGTCCCGGGGAGCTGTTTTTT
CASSQGPGELFF
>TRBD1|TRBV12-3/TRBV12-4|TRBJ2-1|few
TGTGCCAGCTCCATTCGACAGGGCGGTGAGCAGTTCTTC
CASSIRQGGEQFF
>NA|TRBV5-1|TRBJ1-3|few
TGCGCCAGCAGACGAGTCACAGGGACTGGAAACACCATATATTTT
CASRRVTGTGNTIYF
>TRBD2|TRBV24-1|TRBJ2-1|few
TGTGCCACCAGTGACGTAGCGGGAGAGACATACAATGAGCAGTTCTTC
CATSDVAGETYNEQFF
>TRBD2|TRBV7-2|TRBJ2-1|few
TGTGCCAGCAGCCAAGAGACTAGCAGGTACAATGAGCAGTTCTTC
CASSQETSRYNEQFF
>NA|TRBV9|TRBJ2-2|few
TGTGCCAGCAGCACCGAAGTAGGGAGCACCGGGGAGCTGTTTTTT
CASSTEVGSTGELFF
>TRBD2|TRBV5-1|TRBJ2-3|NA
TGCGCCAGCAGTAACCCCGGACTAGCGGGTTCCACAGATACGCAGTATTTT
CASSNPGLAGSTDTQYF
>NA|TRBV28|TRBJ2-4|few
TGTGCCAGCAGTTTCGTGAACATTCAGTACTTC
CASSFVNIQYF
>NA|TRBV28|TRBJ2-3|few
TGTGCCAGCAGGCCCCACCGCGGGACCAGCACAGATACGCAGTATTTT
CASRPHRGTSTDTQYF
>NA|TRBV2|TRBJ2-1|few
TGTGCCAGCAGCGTACAGGGGGGGGCCGGTAATGAGCAGTTCTTC
CASSVQGGAGNEQFF
>NA|TRBV2|TRBJ2-5|NA
TGTGCCAGCAGCGCGGGGACCAAAGAGACCCAGTACTTC
CASSAGTKETQYF
>TRBD2|TRBV29-1|TRBJ2-6|few
TGCAGCGTTGGGGCTAGCGGGAGGGGTGGGGCCAACGTCCTGACTTTC
CSVGASGRGGANVLTF